The rows below give T cell receptor beta chains drawn from one sample of a study of blood T cells in healthy people across ages. MiXCR, applied by TCRdb to the 5' RACE reads, yields one record per CDR3 protein. The sample has approximately 1,100,000 distinct CDR3 sequences; more than 40% are singletons. The sequencing sample was made of blood. These receptors all stem from a woman aged 55-70 years in good health. CDR3s include the opening cysteine and the closing phenylalanine or tryptophan. The order of the fields is CDR3 protein, CDR3 DNA, V gene, J gene, clone size, D gene. The D gene is left open where the match is weak. Not all rows give a size; the values are once, few, many and, for expanded clones, a class.

cdr3_aa: CASGQDVPTGVPLETQYF; cdr3_nt: TGTGCCAGCGGCCAAGACGTCCCTACAGGTGTGCCATTGGAGACCCAGTACTTC; v_call: TRBV14; j_call: TRBJ2-5; clone_size: NA; d_call: NA
cdr3_aa: CSARSGGDRVPYGYTF; cdr3_nt: TGCAGTGCTAGATCAGGGGGGGACAGGGTCCCCTATGGCTACACCTTC; v_call: TRBV20-1; j_call: TRBJ1-2; clone_size: NA; d_call: TRBD1
cdr3_aa: CASQGGDRVHEQYF; cdr3_nt: TGTGCCAGCCAAGGTGGGGACAGGGTTCACGAGCAGTACTTC; v_call: TRBV19; j_call: TRBJ2-7; clone_size: NA; d_call: TRBD1
cdr3_aa: CSARDSAGGASTDTQYF; cdr3_nt: TGCAGTGCTAGAGATTCGGCGGGAGGGGCTAGCACAGATACGCAGTATTTT; v_call: TRBV20-1; j_call: TRBJ2-3; clone_size: NA; d_call: TRBD2
cdr3_aa: CASSLRGTSGNEQFF; cdr3_nt: TGTGCCAGCAGCTTGCGGGGGACTAGCGGGAACGAGCAGTTCTTC; v_call: TRBV7-9; j_call: TRBJ2-1; clone_size: NA; d_call: TRBD2
cdr3_aa: CASSAQAGLRGPLYEQYF; cdr3_nt: TGTGCCAGCAGCGCACAGGCCGGGCTCCGGGGGCCCTTATACGAGCAGTACTTC; v_call: TRBV9; j_call: TRBJ2-7; clone_size: few; d_call: NA
cdr3_aa: CASSLLPRTANYEQYF; cdr3_nt: TGTGCCAGCAGCTTGCTTCCACGGACAGCCAATTACGAGCAGTACTTC; v_call: TRBV5-5; j_call: TRBJ2-7; clone_size: few; d_call: NA
cdr3_aa: CASSLAGAGRNEQFF; cdr3_nt: TGTGCCAGCAGCTTAGCAGGGGCGGGCCGCAATGAGCAGTTCTTC; v_call: TRBV7-9; j_call: TRBJ2-1; clone_size: NA; d_call: NA
cdr3_aa: CASTPRGLAPFF; cdr3_nt: TGTGCCAGCACGCCCCGAGGGCTAGCCCCGTTCTTC; v_call: TRBV13; j_call: TRBJ2-1; clone_size: NA; d_call: NA
cdr3_aa: CASSHPPEAKNIQYF; cdr3_nt: TGCGCCAGCAGCCACCCCCCGGAAGCCAAAAACATTCAGTACTTC; v_call: TRBV5-1; j_call: TRBJ2-4; clone_size: few; d_call: NA
cdr3_aa: CASSISVNTEAFF; cdr3_nt: TGTGCCAGCAGTATCAGCGTGAACACTGAAGCTTTCTTT; v_call: TRBV6-6; j_call: TRBJ1-1; clone_size: few; d_call: NA
cdr3_aa: CASSVGTRYTNEQFF; cdr3_nt: TGTGCCAGCAGCGTAGGGACCAGGTACACCAATGAGCAGTTCTTC; v_call: TRBV9; j_call: TRBJ2-1; clone_size: NA; d_call: NA
cdr3_aa: CATSRDLQGIMQYF; cdr3_nt: TGTGCCACCAGCAGAGATTTACAGGGTATTATGCAGTACTTC; v_call: TRBV15; j_call: TRBJ2-5; clone_size: few; d_call: NA
cdr3_aa: CASSVVSGGELFF; cdr3_nt: TGTGCCAGCAGCGTGGTTAGCGGCGGGGAGCTGTTTTTT; v_call: TRBV5-4; j_call: TRBJ2-2; clone_size: once; d_call: NA
cdr3_aa: CASTTGTQTYEQYF; cdr3_nt: TGTGCCAGCACCACCGGGACTCAGACCTACGAGCAGTACTTC; v_call: TRBV2; j_call: TRBJ2-7; clone_size: NA; d_call: NA